The rows below give T cell receptor beta chains drawn from one sample of a study of response to subunit inactivated influenza vaccine. TCRdb fed the RT-PCR reads into MiXCR, producing one record per CDR3 protein. The sample has a few hundred thousand distinct CDR3 sequences; approximately 11% are singletons. These sequences were also reported in another study, on T cells expressing NK-cell markers.

This specimen was PBMCs from blood, taken on the day of vaccination. The receptors were sampled from a man aged 50-59 years who received an inactivated influenza vaccine. Both conserved end residues are part of each CDR3. Each record gives: D gene, V gene, J gene, clone size, CDR3 protein, CDR3 DNA. The D gene is left open where the match is weak. Clone sizes are given selectively: once, few, many, or a class where the clone is expanded.

>.|TRBV10-3|TRBJ2-1|few
CAISDRQLYNEQFF
TGTGCCATCAGTGATAGACAACTCTACAATGAGCAGTTCTTC
>TRBD2|TRBV20-1|TRBJ2-2|many
CSARRTSGRTGELFF
TGCAGTGCTAGAAGGACTAGCGGGAGGACCGGGGAGCTGTTTTTT
>.|TRBV18|TRBJ2-5|.
CASSPNSQETQYF
TGTGCCAGCTCACCAAACAGCCAAGAGACCCAGTACTTC
>.|TRBV5-6|TRBJ1-4|.
CASSFWDRNEKLFF
TGTGCCAGCAGCTTTTGGGATAGAAATGAAAAACTGTTTTTT
>.|TRBV11-2|TRBJ2-1|many
CASSQWTAYNEQFF
TGTGCCAGCAGCCAGTGGACGGCGTACAATGAGCAGTTCTTC
>.|TRBV9|TRBJ2-1|.
CASSVSPSIYNEQFF
TGTGCCAGCAGCGTATCCCCCTCTATTTACAATGAGCAGTTCTTC
>TRBD2|TRBV5-1|TRBJ2-3|many
CASSWGAGAGDTQYF
TGCGCCAGCAGCTGGGGAGCGGGAGCCGGAGATACGCAGTATTTT
>TRBD1|TRBV20-1|TRBJ2-5|.
CSARETGEETQYF
TGCAGTGCTAGAGAGACAGGGGAAGAGACCCAGTACTTC
>TRBD2|TRBV6-1|TRBJ2-4|few
CASRELAGKNIQYF
TGTGCCAGCAGGGAACTAGCGGGGAAAAACATTCAGTACTTC
>.|TRBV6-2/TRBV6-3|TRBJ2-7|few
CASSYDQTRLSYEQYF
TGTGCCAGCAGTTACGATCAGACAAGACTGTCCTACGAGCAGTACTTC
>.|TRBV27|TRBJ2-7|.
CASSSILKTGLGTYEQYF
TGTGCCAGCAGCTCCATACTCAAAACAGGTCTCGGCACCTACGAGCAGTACTTC
>.|TRBV5-1|TRBJ2-7|few
CASSYQEVGHEQYF
TGCGCCAGCAGCTATCAGGAAGTCGGCCACGAGCAGTACTTC
>TRBD2|TRBV11-1|TRBJ2-1|.
CASSPKRSTSGVYNEQFF
TGTGCCAGCAGCCCAAAACGATCGACTAGCGGAGTCTACAATGAGCAGTTCTTC
>TRBD2|TRBV23-1|TRBJ2-7|.
CASSRREVLADTYEQYF
TGCGCCAGCAGTCGCAGGGAGGTACTAGCGGACACCTACGAGCAGTACTTC
>TRBD2|TRBV12-3/TRBV12-4|TRBJ2-5|.
CASSPGTSGSGETQYF
TGTGCCAGCAGCCCCGGGACTAGCGGGAGCGGGGAGACCCAGTACTTC
>.|TRBV20-1|TRBJ2-1|.
CSARDLGESHNEQFF
TGCAGTGCTAGAGATTTGGGGGAGAGCCACAATGAGCAGTTCTTC
>.|TRBV10-3|TRBJ2-3|many
CATLHGASTDTQYF
TGTGCCACCCTTCATGGGGCGAGCACAGATACGCAGTATTTT
>.|TRBV12-3/TRBV12-4|TRBJ1-5|.
CASSTRTTGPKFNQPQHF
TGTGCCAGCAGTACCCGAACGACAGGCCCGAAGTTCAATCAGCCCCAGCATTTT
>TRBD1|TRBV5-1|TRBJ2-5|.
CASSWGQAQETQYF
TGCGCCAGCAGCTGGGGACAGGCGCAAGAGACCCAGTACTTC
>.|TRBV4-1|TRBJ2-5|few
CASSQETGRRETQYF
TGCGCCAGCAGCCAAGAGACAGGGAGGAGGGAGACCCAGTACTTC
>.|TRBV9|TRBJ1-2|few
CASSPPTARARGGYTF
TGTGCCAGCAGCCCGCCCACCGCGAGGGCTCGGGGTGGCTACACCTTC
>.|TRBV2|TRBJ2-3|.
CASSRSAGTDTQYF
TGTGCCAGCAGCCGTAGCGCTGGCACAGATACGCAGTATTTT
>.|TRBV29-1|TRBJ2-5|.
CSVEGFMQGMVGTQYF
TGCAGCGTTGAAGGGTTCATGCAGGGCATGGTGGGGACCCAGTACTTC
>TRBD2|TRBV11-1|TRBJ2-4|many
CASSLRAGGPYSKVKNIQYF
TGTGCCAGCAGCCTCCGGGCGGGGGGTCCATACTCGAAGGTCAAAAACATTCAGTACTTC
>.|TRBV12-3/TRBV12-4|TRBJ2-7|many
CASSLGQGEAREQYF
TGTGCCAGCAGTTTAGGGCAAGGGGAGGCGAGGGAGCAGTACTTC
>.|TRBV5-1|TRBJ2-5|.
CASSLSGRGETQYF
TGCGCCAGCAGCTTGAGCGGCAGGGGTGAGACCCAGTACTTC
>.|TRBV5-1|TRBJ2-7|many
CASSLGDNYEQYF
TGCGCCAGCAGCCTGGGGGACAACTACGAGCAGTACTTC